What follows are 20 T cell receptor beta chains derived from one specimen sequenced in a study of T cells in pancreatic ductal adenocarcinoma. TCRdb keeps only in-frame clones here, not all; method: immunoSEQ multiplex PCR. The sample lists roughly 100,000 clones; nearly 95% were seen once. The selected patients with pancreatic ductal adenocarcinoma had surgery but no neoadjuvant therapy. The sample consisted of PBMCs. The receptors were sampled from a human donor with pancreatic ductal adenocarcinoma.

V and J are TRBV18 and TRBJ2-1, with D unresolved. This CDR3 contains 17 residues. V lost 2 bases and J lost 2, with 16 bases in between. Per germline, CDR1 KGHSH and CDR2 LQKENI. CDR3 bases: TGTGCCAGCTCACCAGAATTCGTCCATGGGCCCTACAATGAGCAGTTCTTC. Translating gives CASSPEFVHGPYNEQFF.

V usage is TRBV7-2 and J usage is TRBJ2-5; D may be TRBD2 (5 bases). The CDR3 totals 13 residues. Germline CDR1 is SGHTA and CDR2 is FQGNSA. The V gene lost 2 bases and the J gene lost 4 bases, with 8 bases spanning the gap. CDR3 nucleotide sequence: TGTGCCAGCAGCTTAATCGAGGGAGAGACCCAGTACTTC. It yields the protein CASSLIEGETQYF.

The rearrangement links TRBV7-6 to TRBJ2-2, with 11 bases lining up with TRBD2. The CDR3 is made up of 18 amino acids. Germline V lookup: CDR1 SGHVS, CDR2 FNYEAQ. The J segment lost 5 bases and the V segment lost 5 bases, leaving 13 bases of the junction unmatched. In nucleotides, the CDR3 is TGTGCCAGCAGCCCGTTGTCAGGTTGGACTAGCGGGACCGGGGAGCTGTTTTTT. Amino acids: CASSPLSGWTSGTGELFF.

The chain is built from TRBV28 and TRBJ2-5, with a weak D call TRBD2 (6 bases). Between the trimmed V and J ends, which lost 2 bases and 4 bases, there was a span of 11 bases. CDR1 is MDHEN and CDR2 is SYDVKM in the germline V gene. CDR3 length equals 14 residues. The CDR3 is CASSLGTVRETQYF. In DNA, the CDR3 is TGTGCCAGCAGTTTAGGGACTGTCCGAGAGACCCAGTACTTC.

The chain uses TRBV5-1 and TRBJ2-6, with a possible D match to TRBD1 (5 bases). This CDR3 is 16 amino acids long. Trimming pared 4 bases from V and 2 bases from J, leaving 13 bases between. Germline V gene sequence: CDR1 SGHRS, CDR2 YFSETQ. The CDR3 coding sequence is TGCGCCAGCAGCACCCCGGACATACCTGGGGCCAACGTCCTGACTTTC. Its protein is CASSTPDIPGANVLTF.

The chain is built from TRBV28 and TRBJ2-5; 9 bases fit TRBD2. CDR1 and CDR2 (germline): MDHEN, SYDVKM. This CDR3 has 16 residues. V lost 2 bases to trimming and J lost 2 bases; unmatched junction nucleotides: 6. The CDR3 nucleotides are TGTGCCAGCAGTTTAGTGGGCGGGAGGGGTCAAGAGACCCAGTACTTC. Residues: CASSLVGGRGQETQYF.

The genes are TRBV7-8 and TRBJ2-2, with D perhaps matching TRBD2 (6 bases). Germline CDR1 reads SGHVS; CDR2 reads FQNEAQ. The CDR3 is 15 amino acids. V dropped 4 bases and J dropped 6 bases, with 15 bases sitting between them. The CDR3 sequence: CASSSPRLVSGELFF. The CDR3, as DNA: TGTGCCAGCAGCTCCCCCCGACTAGTGTCCGGGGAGCTGTTTTTT. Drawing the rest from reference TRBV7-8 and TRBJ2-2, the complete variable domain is GAGVSQSPRYKVAKRGQDVALRCDPISGHVSLFWYQQALGQGPEFLTYFQNEAQLDKSGLPSDRFFAERPEGSVSTLKIQRTQQEDSAVYLCASSSPRLVSGELFFGEGSRLTVL.

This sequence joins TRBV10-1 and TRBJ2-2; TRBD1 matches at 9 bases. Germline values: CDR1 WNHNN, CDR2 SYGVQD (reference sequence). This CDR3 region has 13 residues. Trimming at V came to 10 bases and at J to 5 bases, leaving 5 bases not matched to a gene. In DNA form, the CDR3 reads TGCGCCAATCGGGACAGGGAGACCGGGGAGCTGTTTTTT. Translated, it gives CANRDRETGELFF.

The CDR3 sequence is CASSRDRSVTGELFF. The CDR3 DNA follows: TGCGCCAGCAGTCGGGACAGATCGGTCACCGGGGAGCTGTTTTTT. The rearrangement uses TRBV10-2 and TRBJ2-2; 7 bases line up with TRBD1. With 5 bases clipped from V and 4 bases from J, the junction kept 7 bases outside the gene matches. The length of the CDR3 is 15 residues. Germline assignment: CDR1 WSHSY and CDR2 SAAADI.

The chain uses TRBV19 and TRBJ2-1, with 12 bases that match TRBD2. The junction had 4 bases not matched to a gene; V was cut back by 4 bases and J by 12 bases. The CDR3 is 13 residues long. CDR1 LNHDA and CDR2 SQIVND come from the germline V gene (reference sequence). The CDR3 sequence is CASSTGLAGVQFF. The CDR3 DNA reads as TGTGCCAGTAGTACGGGACTAGCGGGTGTGCAGTTCTTC. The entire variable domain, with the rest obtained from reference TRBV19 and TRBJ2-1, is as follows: DGGITQSPKYLFRKEGQNVTLSCEQNLNHDAMYWYRQDPGQGLRLIYYSQIVNDFQKGDIAEGYSVSREKKESFPLTVTSAQKNPTAFYLCASSTGLAGVQFFGPGTRLTVL.

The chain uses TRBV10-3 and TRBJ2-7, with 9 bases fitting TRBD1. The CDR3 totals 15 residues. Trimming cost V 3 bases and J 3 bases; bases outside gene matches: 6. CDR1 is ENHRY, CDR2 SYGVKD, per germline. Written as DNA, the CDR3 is TGTGCCATCAGTGAAGACAGGGGGGTCGGCTACGAGCAGTACTTC. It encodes CAISEDRGVGYEQYF.

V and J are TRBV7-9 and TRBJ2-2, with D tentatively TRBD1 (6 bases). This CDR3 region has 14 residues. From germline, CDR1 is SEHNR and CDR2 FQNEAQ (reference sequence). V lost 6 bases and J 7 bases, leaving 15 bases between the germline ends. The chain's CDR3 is CASRQYRVFGELFF. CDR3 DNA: TGTGCCAGCAGGCAATACAGGGTTTTCGGGGAGCTGTTTTTT.

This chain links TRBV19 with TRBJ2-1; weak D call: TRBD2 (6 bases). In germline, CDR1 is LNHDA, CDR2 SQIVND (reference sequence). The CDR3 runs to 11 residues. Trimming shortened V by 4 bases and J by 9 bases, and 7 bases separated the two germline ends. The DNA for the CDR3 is TGTGCCAGTAGTACCGGGGGTGAGCAGTTCTTC. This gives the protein CASSTGGEQFF.

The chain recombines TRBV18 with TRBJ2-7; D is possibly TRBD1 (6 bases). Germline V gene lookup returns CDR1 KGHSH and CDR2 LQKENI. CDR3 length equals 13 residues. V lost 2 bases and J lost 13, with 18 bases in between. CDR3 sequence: CASSPDTGLVGYF. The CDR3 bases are TGTGCCAGCTCACCAGATACAGGGTTAGTTGGTTACTTC.

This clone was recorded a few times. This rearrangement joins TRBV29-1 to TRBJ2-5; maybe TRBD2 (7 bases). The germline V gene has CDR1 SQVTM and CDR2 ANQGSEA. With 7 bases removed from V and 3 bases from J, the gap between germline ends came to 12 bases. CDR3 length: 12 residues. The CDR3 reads CSGRGGKETQYF. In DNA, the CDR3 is TGCAGCGGGAGGGGGGGGAAAGAGACCCAGTACTTC.

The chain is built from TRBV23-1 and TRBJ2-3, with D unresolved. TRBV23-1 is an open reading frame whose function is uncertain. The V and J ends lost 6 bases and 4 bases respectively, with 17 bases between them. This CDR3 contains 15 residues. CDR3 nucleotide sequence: TGCGCCAGCAGCCGCCAAATCCCGGTGGCAGATACGCAGTATTTT. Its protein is CASSRQIPVADTQYF.

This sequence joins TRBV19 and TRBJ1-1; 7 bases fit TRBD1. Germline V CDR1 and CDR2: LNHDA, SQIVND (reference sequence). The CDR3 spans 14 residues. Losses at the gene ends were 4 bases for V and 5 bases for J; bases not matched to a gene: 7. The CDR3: CASSNPGGVTEAFF. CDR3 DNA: TGTGCCAGTAGTAATCCAGGGGGTGTAACTGAAGCTTTCTTT.

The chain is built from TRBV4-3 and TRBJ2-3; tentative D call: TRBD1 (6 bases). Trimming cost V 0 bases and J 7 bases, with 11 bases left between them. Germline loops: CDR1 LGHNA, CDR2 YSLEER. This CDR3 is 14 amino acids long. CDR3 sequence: CASSQDQTGNTQYF. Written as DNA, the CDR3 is TGCGCCAGCAGCCAAGATCAAACAGGGAATACGCAGTATTTT.

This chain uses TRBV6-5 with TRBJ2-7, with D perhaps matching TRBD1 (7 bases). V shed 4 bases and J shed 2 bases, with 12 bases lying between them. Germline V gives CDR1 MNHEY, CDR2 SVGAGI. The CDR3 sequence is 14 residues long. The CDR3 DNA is TGTGCCAGCAGTTTTGGCAGGGGGGCCTACGAGCAGTACTTC. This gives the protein CASSFGRGAYEQYF.

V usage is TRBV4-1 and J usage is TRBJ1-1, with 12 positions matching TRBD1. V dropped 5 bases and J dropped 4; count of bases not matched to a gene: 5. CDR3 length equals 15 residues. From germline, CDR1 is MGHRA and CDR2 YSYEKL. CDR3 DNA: TGCGCCAGCAGCAAAGGGACAGGGGGCGGCACTGAAGCTTTCTTT. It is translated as CASSKGTGGGTEAFF.